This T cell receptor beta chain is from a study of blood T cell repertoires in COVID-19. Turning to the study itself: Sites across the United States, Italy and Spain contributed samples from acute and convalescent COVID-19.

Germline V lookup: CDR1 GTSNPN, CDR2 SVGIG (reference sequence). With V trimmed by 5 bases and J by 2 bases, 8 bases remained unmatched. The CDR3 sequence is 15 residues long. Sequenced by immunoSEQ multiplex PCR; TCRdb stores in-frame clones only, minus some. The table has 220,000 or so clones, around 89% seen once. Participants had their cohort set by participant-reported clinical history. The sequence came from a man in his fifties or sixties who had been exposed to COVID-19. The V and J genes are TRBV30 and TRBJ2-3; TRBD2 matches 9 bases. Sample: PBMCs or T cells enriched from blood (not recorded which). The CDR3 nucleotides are TGTGCCTGGGATAGGGGCGGGGGGGCCACAGATACGCAGTATTTT. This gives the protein CAWDRGGGATDTQYF.